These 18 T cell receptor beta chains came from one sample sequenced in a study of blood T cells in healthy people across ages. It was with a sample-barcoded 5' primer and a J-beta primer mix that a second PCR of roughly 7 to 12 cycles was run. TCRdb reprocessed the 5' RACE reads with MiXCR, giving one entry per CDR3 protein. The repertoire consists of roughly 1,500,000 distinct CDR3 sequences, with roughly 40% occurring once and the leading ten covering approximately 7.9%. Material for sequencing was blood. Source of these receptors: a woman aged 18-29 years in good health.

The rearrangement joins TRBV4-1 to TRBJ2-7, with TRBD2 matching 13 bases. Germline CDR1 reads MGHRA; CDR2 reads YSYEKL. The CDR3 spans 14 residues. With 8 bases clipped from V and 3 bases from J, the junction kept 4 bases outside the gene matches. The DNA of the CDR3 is TGCGCCAGCGGGGGGACTAGCGGGGACTACGAGCAGTACTTC. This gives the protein CASGGTSGDYEQYF.

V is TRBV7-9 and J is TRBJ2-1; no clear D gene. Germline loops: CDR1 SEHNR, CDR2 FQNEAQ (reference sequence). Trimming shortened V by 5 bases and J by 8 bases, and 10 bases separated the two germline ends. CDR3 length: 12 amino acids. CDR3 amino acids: CASSPGFDEQFF. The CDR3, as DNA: TGTGCCAGCAGCCCTGGCTTCGATGAGCAGTTCTTC.

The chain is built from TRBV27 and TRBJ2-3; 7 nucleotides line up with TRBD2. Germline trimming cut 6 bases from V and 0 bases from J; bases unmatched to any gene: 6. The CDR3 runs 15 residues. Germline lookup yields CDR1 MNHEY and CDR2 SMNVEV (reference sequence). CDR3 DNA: TGTGCCAGCAGCCCGTGGCGGGGGAGCACAGATACGCAGTATTTT. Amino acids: CASSPWRGSTDTQYF.

The CDR3 DNA reads as TGCAGTGCTCGATTAAGCGGGAGAGGGGATGAGCAGTTCTTC. Its protein product is CSARLSGRGDEQFF. V is TRBV20-1 and J is TRBJ2-1; 8 bases are shared with TRBD2. V dropped 5 bases and J dropped 8; count of bases not matched to a gene: 11. Germline V CDR1 and CDR2: DFQATT, SNEGSKA (reference sequence). The CDR3 length is 14 residues.

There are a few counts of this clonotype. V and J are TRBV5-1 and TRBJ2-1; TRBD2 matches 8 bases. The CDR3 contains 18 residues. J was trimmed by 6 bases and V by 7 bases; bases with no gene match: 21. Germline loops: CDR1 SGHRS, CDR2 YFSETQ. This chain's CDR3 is CASRGGETSRDYFNEQFF. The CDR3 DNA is TGCGCCAGCCGGGGGGGCGAAACGTCCCGGGACTACTTCAATGAGCAGTTCTTC. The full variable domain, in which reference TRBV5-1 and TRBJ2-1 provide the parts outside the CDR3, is KAGVTQTPRYLIKTRGQQVTLSCSPISGHRSVSWYQQTPGQGLQFLFEYFSETQRNKGNFPGRFSGRQFSNSRSEMNVSTLELGDSALYLCASRGGETSRDYFNEQFFGPGTRLTVL.

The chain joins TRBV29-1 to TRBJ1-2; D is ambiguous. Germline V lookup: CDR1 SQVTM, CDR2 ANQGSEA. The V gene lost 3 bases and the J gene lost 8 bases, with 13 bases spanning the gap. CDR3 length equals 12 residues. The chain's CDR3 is CSVDWTDWGYTF. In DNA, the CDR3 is TGCAGCGTTGACTGGACTGACTGGGGCTACACCTTC.

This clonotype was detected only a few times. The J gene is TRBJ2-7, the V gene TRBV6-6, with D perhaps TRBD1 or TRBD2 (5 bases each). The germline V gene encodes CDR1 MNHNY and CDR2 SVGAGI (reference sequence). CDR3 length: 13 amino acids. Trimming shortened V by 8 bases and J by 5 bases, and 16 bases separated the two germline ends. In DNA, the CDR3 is TGTGCCAGCTCTAATCTGGGGGAGAACGAGCAGTACTTC. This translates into CASSNLGENEQYF.

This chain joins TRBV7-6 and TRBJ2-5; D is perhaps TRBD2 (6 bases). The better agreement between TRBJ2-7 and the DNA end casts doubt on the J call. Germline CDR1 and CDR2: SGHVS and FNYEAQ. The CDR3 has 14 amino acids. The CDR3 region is CASNSGTGEYEQYF. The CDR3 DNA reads TGTGCCAGCAACTCCGGGACGGGGGAGTACGAGCAGTACTTC.

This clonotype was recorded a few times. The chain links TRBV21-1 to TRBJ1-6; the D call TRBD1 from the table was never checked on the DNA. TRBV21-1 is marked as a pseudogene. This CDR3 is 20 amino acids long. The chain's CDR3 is CASSTDPGPSCGSYNSPLHF. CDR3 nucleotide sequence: TGTGCCAGCAGTACCGACCCCGGACCATCGTGCGGATCCTATAATTCACCCCTCCACTTT.

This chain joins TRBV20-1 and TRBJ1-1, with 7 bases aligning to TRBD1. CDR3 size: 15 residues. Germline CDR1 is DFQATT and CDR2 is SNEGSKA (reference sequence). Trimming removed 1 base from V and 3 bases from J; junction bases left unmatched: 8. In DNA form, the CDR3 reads TGCAGTGCTAGAGGTACAGGGGATCTGCACACTGAAGCTTTCTTT. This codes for CSARGTGDLHTEAFF.

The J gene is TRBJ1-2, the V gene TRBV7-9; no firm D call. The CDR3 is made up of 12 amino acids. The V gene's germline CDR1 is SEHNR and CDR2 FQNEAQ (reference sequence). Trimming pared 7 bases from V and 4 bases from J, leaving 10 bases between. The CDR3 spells CASTPLPYGYTF. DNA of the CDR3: TGTGCCAGCACCCCCTTGCCCTATGGCTACACCTTC. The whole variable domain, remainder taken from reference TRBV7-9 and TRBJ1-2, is DTGVSQNPRHKITKRGQNVTFRCDPISEHNRLYWYRQTLGQGPEFLTYFQNEAQLEKSRLLSDRFSAERPKGSFSTLEIQRTEQGDSAMYLCASTPLPYGYTFGSGTRLTVV.

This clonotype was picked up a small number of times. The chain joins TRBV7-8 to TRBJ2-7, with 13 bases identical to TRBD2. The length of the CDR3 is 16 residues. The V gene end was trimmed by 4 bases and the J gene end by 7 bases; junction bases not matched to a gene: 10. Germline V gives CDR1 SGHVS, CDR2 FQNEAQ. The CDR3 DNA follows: TGTGCCAGCAGCTCGCCCGGACTAGCGGGAGAGGGGGAGCAGTACTTC. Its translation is CASSSPGLAGEGEQYF.

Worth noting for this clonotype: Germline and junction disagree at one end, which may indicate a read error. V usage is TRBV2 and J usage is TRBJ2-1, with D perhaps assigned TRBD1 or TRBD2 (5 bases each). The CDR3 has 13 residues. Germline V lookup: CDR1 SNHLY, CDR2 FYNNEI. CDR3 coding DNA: TGTGTCAGCAGGGTTAGCGCTTACAATGAGCAGTTCTTC. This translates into CVSRVSAYNEQFF.

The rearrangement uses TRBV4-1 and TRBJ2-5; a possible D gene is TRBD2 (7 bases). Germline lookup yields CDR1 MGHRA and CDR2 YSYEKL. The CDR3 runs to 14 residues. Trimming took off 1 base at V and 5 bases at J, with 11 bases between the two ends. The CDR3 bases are TGCGCCAGCAGCCAAGGCAGGGGAGGGGAGACCCAGTACTTC. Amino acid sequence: CASSQGRGGETQYF.

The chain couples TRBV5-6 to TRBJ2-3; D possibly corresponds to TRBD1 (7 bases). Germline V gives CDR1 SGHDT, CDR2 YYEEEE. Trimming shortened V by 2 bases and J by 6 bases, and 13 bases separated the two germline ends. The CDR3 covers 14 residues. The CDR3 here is CASSLPGGWDTQYF. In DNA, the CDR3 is TGTGCCAGCAGCTTACCAGGGGGGTGGGATACGCAGTATTTT.

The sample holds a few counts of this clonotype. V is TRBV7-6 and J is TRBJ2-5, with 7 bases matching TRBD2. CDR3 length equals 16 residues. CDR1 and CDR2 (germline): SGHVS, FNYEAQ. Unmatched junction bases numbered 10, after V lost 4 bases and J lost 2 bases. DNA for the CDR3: TGTGCCAGCAGCTATAAGACTAGCAGAACTCAAGAGACCCAGTACTTC. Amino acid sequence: CASSYKTSRTQETQYF.

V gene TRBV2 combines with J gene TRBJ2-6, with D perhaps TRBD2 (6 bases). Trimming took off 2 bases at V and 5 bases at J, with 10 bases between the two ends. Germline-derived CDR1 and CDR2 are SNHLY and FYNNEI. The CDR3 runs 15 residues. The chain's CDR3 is CASSERGSWANVLTF. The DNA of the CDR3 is TGTGCCAGCAGTGAACGGGGGTCCTGGGCCAACGTCCTGACTTTC.

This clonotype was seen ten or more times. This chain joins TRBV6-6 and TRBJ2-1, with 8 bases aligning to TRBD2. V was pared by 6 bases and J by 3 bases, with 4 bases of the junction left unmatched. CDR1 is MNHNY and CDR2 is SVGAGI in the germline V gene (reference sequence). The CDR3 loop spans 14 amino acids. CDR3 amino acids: CASSKSGGYNEQFF. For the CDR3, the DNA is TGTGCCAGCAGCAAGAGCGGGGGCTACAATGAGCAGTTCTTC.